This passage covers 17 T cell receptor beta chains from one sample sequenced in a study of shared clonotypes between healthy human individuals. Clones were read by immunoSEQ multiplex PCR, and TCRdb kept only the in-frame ones, dropping some. The sample lists approximately 1,000,000 clones, around 78% occurring once. Material for sequencing was memory CD4+ T cells from PBMCs. Subset of the sample: CD45RA-negative fraction. The receptor source for this set is a man aged 18-30 years in good health. Some clones in this sample may be carry-over from other donors' samples.

The rearrangement links TRBV27 to TRBJ1-4; 10 positions agree with TRBD1. V lost 5 bases to trimming and J lost 5 bases; unmatched junction nucleotides: 5. CDR3 length: 15 amino acids. Germline values: CDR1 MNHEY, CDR2 SMNVEV (reference sequence). The CDR3 loop is CASSVPGQGNEKLFF. In DNA, the CDR3 is TGTGCCAGCAGTGTCCCGGGACAGGGGAATGAAAAACTGTTTTTT.

J is TRBJ2-3 and V is TRBV7-8, with 11 bases matching TRBD2. The CDR3 consists of 16 residues. Trimming at V came to 5 bases and at J to 0 bases, leaving 4 bases not matched to a gene. Germline V gene lookup returns CDR1 SGHVS and CDR2 FQNEAQ. CDR3 DNA sequence: TGTGCCAGCAGCCACATAGCGGGAGGGAGCACAGATACGCAGTATTTT. This translates into CASSHIAGGSTDTQYF.

The CDR3 here is CASSEGPGRAYEQYF. The CDR3 DNA follows: TGTGCCAGCAGTGAAGGGCCAGGGAGGGCCTACGAGCAGTACTTC. This sequence joins TRBV6-1 and TRBJ2-7; 7 bases map to TRBD2. The CDR3 extends over 15 amino acids. Germline V gives CDR1 MNHNS, CDR2 SASEGT. With 1 base clipped from V and 2 bases from J, the junction kept 5 bases outside the gene matches.

This clone has a count of ten or more. CDR3 in amino acids: CASSLSTAPTRHTF. The CDR3 nucleotides are TGTGCCAGCAGCCTTTCGACAGCCCCTACACGGCACACCTTC. The V gene is TRBV28, the J gene TRBJ1-2, with a weak D call TRBD1 (5 bases). The V end was cut by 6 bases, the J end by 12 bases, with 23 bases between. The germline V gene has CDR1 MDHEN and CDR2 SYDVKM. The CDR3 runs to 14 residues.

This clone was seen a single time. At the DNA level, this CDR3 is encoded by other sequences in the same sample as well. This chain connects TRBV18 to TRBJ2-7, with D possibly being TRBD1 (6 bases). This CDR3 has 13 residues. CDR1 and CDR2 from the germline V gene are KGHSH and LQKENI. Trimming cost V 3 bases and J 4 bases, with 10 bases left between them. The CDR3 spells CASSPPGHYEQYF. CDR3 sequence (DNA): TGTGCCAGCTCACCTCCGGGACATTACGAGCAGTACTTC.

This clone was picked up a small number of times. The chain has TRBV18 and TRBJ1-4; the match to TRBD1 covers 7 bases. V trimming: 3 bases; J trimming: 4 bases; junction bases outside the gene matches: 14. The germline V gene has CDR1 KGHSH and CDR2 LQKENI. The CDR3 has 18 residues. In DNA, the CDR3 is TGTGCCAGCTCACCCTATCCTTTCAGCCGGGACAGTAATGAAAAACTGTTTTTT. Its translation: CASSPYPFSRDSNEKLFF. The full variable domain, completed using reference TRBV18 and TRBJ1-4, is NAGVMQNPRHLVRRRGQEARLRCSPMKGHSHVYWYRQLPEEGLKFMVYLQKENIIDESGMPKERFSAEFPKEGPSILRIQQVVRGDSAAYFCASSPYPFSRDSNEKLFFGSGTQLSVL.

The V gene is TRBV13, the J gene TRBJ1-1; 7 nucleotides align to TRBD1. Trimming at V came to 3 bases and at J to 4 bases, leaving 8 bases not matched to a gene. CDR3 length equals 15 residues. The germline gives CDR1 PRHDT, CDR2 FYEKMQ (reference sequence). CDR3 nucleotides: TGTGCCAGCAGCTTTGGGGACAGCCGGGGCACTGAAGCTTTCTTT. As protein: CASSFGDSRGTEAFF.

The chain has TRBV5-4 and TRBJ2-1, with TRBD1 identical over 7 bases. The CDR3 is made up of 16 amino acids. V shed 4 bases and J 5 bases; nucleotides not matched to a gene: 12. CDR1 is SGHNT, CDR2 YYREEE, per germline (reference sequence). CDR3: CASSPGGRTINNEQFF. CDR3 in DNA: TGTGCCAGCAGCCCAGGGGGACGGACCATTAACAATGAGCAGTTCTTC.

The chain has TRBV7-7 and TRBJ2-2; D is possibly TRBD1 or TRBD2 (5 bases each). V gave up 2 bases and J gave up 5 bases, with 9 bases separating them. Germline assignment: CDR1 SSHAT and CDR2 FNYEAQ (reference sequence). The CDR3 has 14 residues. The DNA of the CDR3 is TGTGCCAGCAGCTTAACGGGGCGGACCGGGGAGCTGTTTTTT. Its protein product is CASSLTGRTGELFF.

This clone came up many times. The CDR3 DNA reads as TGTGCCAGCAGCTCCGGTCCTGACAGGGAAGAGACCCAGTACTTC. Translation: CASSSGPDREETQYF. The rearrangement uses TRBV9 and TRBJ2-5, with 7 bases that match TRBD1. The germline CDR1 and CDR2 sequences are SGDLS and YYNGEE. This CDR3 spans 15 amino acids. Trimming cost V 4 bases and J 3 bases; bases outside gene matches: 9.

The chain employs TRBV21-1 and TRBJ2-2; the DNA was not compared with TRBD2, the D call given in the table. TRBV21-1 counts as a pseudogene. There are 18 residues in the CDR3. CDR3 sequence reads: CASSTYDRGTKWTGELFF. The CDR3 nucleotides read TGTGCCAGCAGCACTTACGACCGGGGTACAAAGTGGACCGGGGAGCTGTTTTTT.

The V gene is TRBV6-1, the J gene TRBJ2-7, with D maybe TRBD2 (6 bases). CDR1 and CDR2 (germline): MNHNS, SASEGT. CDR3 length: 15 amino acids. Trimming cost V 8 bases and J 4 bases, with 21 bases left between them. As DNA, the CDR3 is TGTGCCAGCCGGACCCGACTAGTTGCTAGTTACGAGCAGTACTTC. The encoded protein is CASRTRLVASYEQYF.

The CDR3 DNA reads as TGTGCCAGCAGTTTTGATAGGACTAGCGTTTCCTACGAGCAGTACTTC. It specifies CASSFDRTSVSYEQYF. The V and J genes are TRBV27 and TRBJ2-7, with TRBD2 identical over 9 bases. The junction had 7 bases not matched to a gene; V was cut back by 3 bases and J by 1 base. This CDR3 is built from 16 residues. Germline CDR1 is MNHEY and CDR2 is SMNVEV (reference sequence).

This sequence joins TRBV5-6 and TRBJ2-3; possibly TRBD1 for D (6 bases). This CDR3 region has 16 residues. V lost 1 base to trimming and J lost 0 bases, with 12 bases between them. Looked up from germline, CDR1 is SGHDT and CDR2 is YYEEEE. CDR3 sequence reads: CASSLRPQGSTDTQYF. The CDR3 region has the DNA TGTGCCAGCAGCTTGCGCCCCCAGGGGAGCACAGATACGCAGTATTTT.

In the case of this clone: One base away lies a much larger clone, so this may be a sequencing read error. This sequence joins TRBV7-9 and TRBJ2-5; 8 bases are shared with TRBD1. The CDR3 is 13 residues long. The ends lost 2 bases at V and 4 bases at J; junction bases unmatched: 0. In germline, CDR1 is SEHNR, CDR2 FQNEAQ (reference sequence). CDR3 protein: CASSLQGAETQYF. CDR3 nucleotide sequence: TGTGCCAGCAGCTTACAGGGGGCAGAGACCCAGTACTTC.

This clone has just a few counts. The chain employs TRBV5-4 and TRBJ1-2; D unresolved. This CDR3 has 15 residues. V gave up 4 bases and J gave up 3 bases, with 16 bases separating them. Germline CDR1 is SGHNT and CDR2 is YYREEE (reference sequence). CDR3 sequence: CASSLPLGEHYGYTF. The CDR3, as DNA: TGTGCCAGCAGCCTCCCCCTTGGGGAGCACTATGGCTACACCTTC.

This rearrangement joins TRBV28 to TRBJ1-1; tentative D call: TRBD1 (5 bases). Germline V gene data show CDR1 as MDHEN and CDR2 as SYDVKM. The V end lost 3 bases, the J end lost 0 bases, and 14 bases lay between the germline ends. The CDR3 extends over 16 amino acids. CDR3 bases: TGTGCCAGCAGTTTGGGGGGTGAGGGGTTGAACACTGAAGCTTTCTTT. It is translated as CASSLGGEGLNTEAFF.